The next 31 T cell receptor beta chains were all read from a single sample in a study of blood T cell repertoires in COVID-19. TCRdb's table, derived via immunoSEQ multiplex PCR, lists solely in-frame clones and lacks some. The repertoire consists of some 25,000 clones, with 82% occurring once and the leading ten covering 30% to 35%. The sample comprised peripheral blood. The receptors come from a human donor in a cohort sampled during active COVID-19.

The chain carries TRBV9 and TRBJ1-1; a possible D gene is TRBD1 (6 bases). The CDR3 consists of 15 residues. CDR1 SGDLS and CDR2 YYNGEE come from the germline V gene. Trimming took off 3 bases at V and 4 bases at J, with 16 bases between the two ends. This chain's CDR3 is CASSATGHRVTEAFF. CDR3 coding DNA: TGTGCCAGCAGCGCTACGGGACACAGGGTCACTGAAGCTTTCTTT. The full variable domain, rest sourced from reference TRBV9 and TRBJ1-1, is DSGVTQTPKHLITATGQRVTLRCSPRSGDLSVYWYQQSLDQGLQFLIQYYNGEERAKGNILERFSAQQFPDLHSELNLSSLELGDSALYFCASSATGHRVTEAFFGQGTRLTVV.

The chain carries TRBV29-1 and TRBJ1-2, with a weak D call TRBD1 (5 bases). The CDR3 has 14 amino acids. V was pared by 0 bases and J by 5 bases, with 13 bases between. Germline assignment: CDR1 SQVTM and CDR2 ANQGSEA. The CDR3, as DNA: TGCAGCGTTGAAGATGGCCGTCAGGGATATGGCTACACCTTC. It yields the protein CSVEDGRQGYGYTF.

J is TRBJ2-3 and V is TRBV24-1, with D maybe TRBD2 (5 bases). Germline CDR1 KGHDR, CDR2 SFDVKD. CDR3 length: 17 amino acids. The germline V and J ends were trimmed by 5 bases and 0 bases, with 17 bases remaining between them. In DNA form, the CDR3 reads TGTGCCACCAGTGGGAGCGGCTCGACGTTTAGCACAGATACGCAGTATTTT. Amino acids: CATSGSGSTFSTDTQYF.

The chain carries TRBV6-5 and TRBJ2-7; TRBD1 might be the D (6 bases). The germline V and J ends were trimmed by 5 bases and 11 bases, with 13 bases remaining between them. Germline V lookup: CDR1 MNHEY, CDR2 SVGAGI. The CDR3 loop spans 11 amino acids. CDR3 nucleotides: TGTGCCAGCAGTATCCGGACAGAAAAGTACTTC. Translating gives CASSIRTEKYF.

V and J are TRBV7-2 and TRBJ2-4; 8 nucleotides match TRBD2. Germline V lookup: CDR1 SGHTA, CDR2 FQGNSA. This CDR3 spans 17 amino acids. The J segment lost 6 bases and the V segment lost 1 base, leaving 11 bases of the junction unmatched. The CDR3 is CASSLGAAGGGGNIQYF. CDR3 bases: TGTGCCAGCAGCTTAGGAGCGGCGGGAGGAGGGGGAAACATTCAGTACTTC.

This chain joins TRBV6-2 or TRBV6-3 and TRBJ1-5; D not certain. The ends were cut back, 6 bases at V and 6 bases at J, with 18 bases in the middle. There are 15 residues in the CDR3. Germline CDR1 is MNHEY and CDR2 is SVGEGT. In DNA, the CDR3 is TGTGCCAGCAGCCTTGACGTAGGTTCGGGTCAGCCCCAGCATTTT. As protein: CASSLDVGSGQPQHF.

The rearrangement joins TRBV29-1 to TRBJ2-1; 14 bases are shared with TRBD2. V was pared by 4 bases and J by 9 bases, with 5 bases of the junction left unmatched. The CDR3 runs to 14 residues. Germline CDR1 and CDR2: SQVTM and ANQGSEA. In DNA, the CDR3 is TGCAGCGTTGGAGGACTAGCGGGAGGTAGTGAGCAGTTCTTC. Translation gives CSVGGLAGGSEQFF.

The chain is built from TRBV5-4 and TRBJ1-1; D possibly corresponds to TRBD1 (6 bases). The CDR3 runs to 14 residues. Trimming stripped 0 bases from V and 4 bases from J, with 10 bases between. Germline V lookup: CDR1 SGHNT, CDR2 YYREEE (reference sequence). CDR3 sequence: CASSLGQGITEAFF. The DNA for the CDR3 is TGTGCCAGCAGCTTGGGGCAGGGGATCACTGAAGCTTTCTTT. The whole variable domain, remainder taken from reference TRBV5-4 and TRBJ1-1, is ETGVTQSPTHLIKTRGQQVTLRCSSQSGHNTVSWYQQALGQGPQFIFQYYREEENGRGNFPPRFSGLQFPNYSSELNVNALELDDSALYLCASSLGQGITEAFFGQGTRLTVV.

A few counts support this clone. The J gene is TRBJ1-6, the V gene TRBV4-1; the D gene is possibly TRBD1 (5 bases). The CDR3 extends over 16 amino acids. The V end was cut by 3 bases, the J end by 8 bases, with 17 bases between. Germline V lookup: CDR1 MGHRA, CDR2 YSYEKL. Here the CDR3 DNA reads TGCGCCAGCAGCCACACTAGGCGGGACGGGGATTCACCCCTCCACTTT. The encoded protein is CASSHTRRDGDSPLHF.

The count of this clone is one. The V call is TRBV5-5, the J call TRBJ2-2; 11 nucleotides align to TRBD2. This CDR3 has 16 amino acids. Germline CDR1 is SGHKS and CDR2 is YYEKEE (reference sequence). The V segment lost 5 bases and the J segment 7 bases; nucleotides outside the gene matches: 10. The CDR3 protein is CASSSGTSGTGGELFF. The DNA for the CDR3 is TGTGCCAGCAGTTCCGGGACTAGCGGTACGGGCGGGGAGCTGTTTTTT.

The V and J genes are TRBV11-3 and TRBJ2-5; a weak D match, TRBD1 (5 bases). Trimming cost V 4 bases and J 5 bases, with 11 bases left between them. Germline CDR1 is SGHNT and CDR2 is YENEEA. The CDR3 extends over 13 amino acids. In nucleotides, the CDR3 is TGTGCCAGCAGCTCCTGGGGCAGTGAGACCCAGTACTTC. Protein product: CASSSWGSETQYF.

The chain links TRBV5-4 to TRBJ1-2, with TRBD1 matching over 10 bases. Germline-derived CDR1 and CDR2 are SGHNT and YYREEE (reference sequence). The CDR3 runs 17 residues. Germline trimming cut 0 bases from V and 4 bases from J; bases unmatched to any gene: 9. The CDR3 reads CASSLGDRGRGGYGYTF. The CDR3 bases are TGTGCCAGCAGCTTGGGAGACAGGGGGCGCGGGGGCTATGGCTACACCTTC.

This clone was counted only a few times. The chain employs TRBV10-1 and TRBJ2-7, with 8 bases fitting TRBD1. This CDR3 has 14 amino acids. V was pared by 2 bases and J by 6 bases, with 6 bases of the junction left unmatched. CDR1 is WNHNN and CDR2 is SYGVQD in the germline V gene (reference sequence). The CDR3 coding sequence is TGCGCCAGCAGTGAGCACATTCAGGGGGCCGAGCAGTACTTC. This sequence encodes CASSEHIQGAEQYF.

This rearrangement joins TRBV27 to TRBJ2-7; 8 positions match TRBD1. The CDR3 consists of 14 residues. Germline V gives CDR1 MNHEY, CDR2 SMNVEV (reference sequence). V shed 4 bases, J shed 3 bases, and the junction held 5 bases outside the gene matches. CDR3 sequence (DNA): TGTGCCAGCAGTTCGTCCGGACAGGGCTACGAGCAGTACTTC. As protein: CASSSSGQGYEQYF.

The genes are TRBV2 and TRBJ2-7, with 8 bases identical to TRBD2. Germline V gene data show CDR1 as SNHLY and CDR2 as FYNNEI. The V and J ends lost 7 bases and 12 bases, in that order; junction bases with no gene match: 14. This CDR3 contains 13 residues. DNA of the CDR3: TGTGCCAGCATTTCCCTTAGACCGGGAGGGATGTACTTC. Protein: CASISLRPGGMYF.

The rearrangement links TRBV7-2 to TRBJ2-1, with 8 bases aligning to TRBD2. Germline V gives CDR1 SGHTA, CDR2 FQGNSA. V dropped 4 bases and J dropped 4; count of bases not matched to a gene: 9. The CDR3 sequence is 16 residues long. The CDR3 spells CASSSPTSGVYNEQFF. CDR3 sequence (DNA): TGTGCCAGCAGCTCGCCAACTAGCGGAGTTTACAATGAGCAGTTCTTC.

This clone turned up a few times. The chain has TRBV4-2 and TRBJ1-4; D not resolved. Germline loops: CDR1 LGHNA, CDR2 YNFKEQ. Trimming stripped 1 base from V and 5 bases from J, with 8 bases between. This CDR3 region has 14 residues. The CDR3 DNA is TGTGCCAGCAGCCAAGTCCCCCAGAATGAAAAACTGTTTTTT. Protein product: CASSQVPQNEKLFF.

The chain uses TRBV5-1 and TRBJ2-6; perhaps TRBD1 as D (5 bases). Trimming cost V 6 bases and J 3 bases, with 22 bases left between them. There are 18 residues in the CDR3. Looked up from germline, CDR1 is SGHRS and CDR2 is YFSETQ. The chain's CDR3 is CASTSSPPRDGGANVLTF. The CDR3 DNA sequence: TGCGCCAGCACCTCCTCACCCCCCAGGGATGGTGGGGCCAACGTCCTGACTTTC.

This rearrangement joins TRBV6-4 to TRBJ2-2; D gene unclear. Germline values: CDR1 MRHNA, CDR2 SNTAGT. V was pared by 4 bases and J by 4 bases, with 13 bases between. This CDR3 spans 15 amino acids. The CDR3 coding sequence is TGTGCCAGCAGTGCCGAACTCCTTCCCACCGGGGAGCTGTTTTTT. Translating it yields CASSAELLPTGELFF.

The rearrangement joins TRBV7-2 to TRBJ1-5; weak D call: TRBD1 (6 bases). V lost 3 bases to trimming and J lost 5 bases, with 11 bases between them. Germline assignment: CDR1 SGHTA and CDR2 FQGNSA. This CDR3 is built from 14 residues. The CDR3 sequence is CASSFQQGDQPQHF. The CDR3 nucleotides are TGTGCCAGCAGCTTTCAACAGGGTGATCAGCCCCAGCATTTT.

The chain has TRBV3-1 (or the pseudogene TRBV3-2) and TRBJ2-3; 13 nucleotides align to TRBD2. Germline lookup yields CDR1 LGHDT and CDR2 YNNKEL (reference sequence). This CDR3 comprises 17 residues. Trimming removed 4 bases from V and 1 base from J; junction bases left unmatched: 5. The CDR3 spells CASSPPGLAGGTDTQYF. DNA of the CDR3: TGTGCCAGCAGCCCCCCCGGACTAGCGGGGGGCACAGATACGCAGTATTTT.

The chain is built from TRBV29-1 and TRBJ1-4; 7 nucleotides agree with TRBD1. J lost 6 bases, V lost 6 bases, and 4 bases had no gene match. This CDR3 region has 12 residues. CDR1 and CDR2 from the germline V gene are SQVTM and ANQGSEA. As DNA, the CDR3 is TGCAGCGTAGATGGGACAGATGAAAAACTGTTTTTT. Translating it yields CSVDGTDEKLFF. Full variable domain (outside the CDR3, taken from reference TRBV29-1 and TRBJ1-4): SAVISQKPSRDICQRGTSLTIQCQVDSQVTMMFWYRQQPGQSLTLIATANQGSEATYESGFVIDKFPISRPNLTFSTLTVSNMSPEDSSIYLCSVDGTDEKLFFGSGTQLSVL.

V usage is TRBV10-3 and J usage is TRBJ1-3; no clear D gene. Germline V CDR1 and CDR2: ENHRY, SYGVKD. V lost 1 base and J lost 0, with 13 bases in between. The CDR3 runs 17 residues. The CDR3 nucleotides read TGTGCCATCAGTGAGTACGCAGGAAGAAGCTCTGGAAACACCATATATTTT. Protein sequence: CAISEYAGRSSGNTIYF.

The chain has TRBV20-1 and TRBJ2-2; 9 nucleotides agree with TRBD2. Germline V gives CDR1 DFQATT, CDR2 SNEGSKA (reference sequence). The CDR3 totals 15 residues. V shed 3 bases, J shed 3 bases, and the junction held 5 bases outside the gene matches. The CDR3 DNA is TGCAGTGCTAGTACAGGGACTAGCTACACCGGGGAGCTGTTTTTT. Translated, it gives CSASTGTSYTGELFF.

The J gene is TRBJ1-3, the V gene TRBV24-1; D is unclear. CDR1 and CDR2 (germline): KGHDR, SFDVKD. The CDR3 length is 17 residues. Trimming left V 5 bases short and J 0 bases short, with 16 bases between. In nucleotides, the CDR3 is TGTGCCACCAGTGTTCAACGGTCCCAGGTCTCTGGAAACACCATATATTTT. Translation: CATSVQRSQVSGNTIYF.

The rearrangement uses TRBV27 and TRBJ1-2; the D gene is possibly TRBD1 (5 bases). The CDR3 totals 14 residues. V lost 6 bases and J lost 3, with 14 bases in between. CDR1 is MNHEY and CDR2 is SMNVEV in the germline V gene (reference sequence). CDR3 sequence (DNA): TGTGCCAGCAGACGACAGCACGTGGACTATGGCTACACCTTC. This sequence encodes CASRRQHVDYGYTF.

V usage is TRBV7-3 and J usage is TRBJ2-1, with D possibly matching TRBD2 (6 bases). Germline V gene sequence: CDR1 SGHTA, CDR2 FQGTGA. The V end lost 4 bases, the J end lost 4 bases, and 11 bases lay between the germline ends. The CDR3 spans 14 residues. CDR3 nucleotide sequence: TGTGCCAGCAGCTCTGGACTACCTTACAATGAGCAGTTCTTC. Residues: CASSSGLPYNEQFF.

The gene calls are TRBV30 and TRBJ2-3; the match to TRBD2 covers 11 bases. The CDR3 spans 21 residues. Trimming at V came to 0 bases and at J to 7 bases, leaving 24 bases not matched to a gene. CDR1 is GTSNPN and CDR2 is SVGIG in the germline V gene (reference sequence). Here the CDR3 reads CAWSVRIKTSGVGIRRNTQYF. For the CDR3, the DNA is TGTGCCTGGAGTGTACGCATTAAGACTAGCGGGGTAGGGATAAGGAGAAATACGCAGTATTTT.

In this sample, this clone turned up once. The V gene is TRBV19, the J gene TRBJ2-5, with D possibly TRBD2 on 7 matching bases. Between the trimmed V and J ends, which lost 6 bases and 4 bases, there was a span of 12 bases. Germline V gene sequence: CDR1 LNHDA, CDR2 SQIVND (reference sequence). The CDR3 has 13 residues. CDR3: CASSPGGRETQYF. CDR3 DNA: TGTGCCAGTAGCCCCGGGGGGCGAGAGACCCAGTACTTC. The full variable domain, in which reference TRBV19 and TRBJ2-5 provide the parts outside the CDR3, is DGGITQSPKYLFRKEGQNVTLSCEQNLNHDAMYWYRQDPGQGLRLIYYSQIVNDFQKGDIAEGYSVSREKKESFPLTVTSAQKNPTAFYLCASSPGGRETQYFGPGTRLLVL.

The CDR3 loop reads CASSPGTGRYTEAFF. In DNA form, the CDR3 reads TGTGCCAGCTCACCCGGGACAGGGCGATACACTGAAGCTTTCTTT. The J gene is TRBJ1-1, the V gene TRBV18; 9 bases are shared with TRBD1. This CDR3 has 15 amino acids. CDR1 and CDR2 from the germline V gene are KGHSH and LQKENI. Trimming cost V 3 bases and J 3 bases; bases outside gene matches: 5.

The chain is built from TRBV7-9 and TRBJ2-2; D call uncertain. The CDR3 is 15 residues long. Looked up from germline, CDR1 is SEHNR and CDR2 is FQNEAQ (reference sequence). Trimming cost V 3 bases and J 3 bases, with 11 bases left between them. CDR3 nucleotides: TGTGCCAGCAGCTTTTATGGAGTTGACACCGGGGAGCTGTTTTTT. It is translated as CASSFYGVDTGELFF.